Listed here are 26 T cell receptor beta chains from one sample, sequenced in a study of T cell responses to AZD1222 COVID-19 vaccine. Sequencing used immunoSEQ multiplex PCR; TCRdb keeps in-frame clones, though not all of them. The sample gives nearly 100,000 clones, roughly 84% of which show up once; about 2.5% is in the top ten. The starting material was peripheral blood, obtained on day 0 of AZD1222 vaccination. These receptors were collected from an adult in good health.

The gene calls are TRBV5-1 and TRBJ1-2, with D tentatively TRBD1 (6 bases). The V and J ends lost 3 bases and 8 bases respectively, with 11 bases between them. The CDR3 runs 12 residues. Germline CDR1 and CDR2: SGHRS and YFSETQ. CDR3 sequence reads: CASSSSGVGYTF. The DNA for the CDR3 is TGCGCCAGCAGCTCGTCAGGGGTGGGCTACACCTTC.

The chain combines TRBV2 with TRBJ2-1, with TRBD2 identical over 11 bases. Germline V gives CDR1 SNHLY, CDR2 FYNNEI. V gave up 10 bases and J gave up 5 bases; unmatched junction bases: 7. CDR3 size: 14 residues. In DNA, the CDR3 is TGTGCCACTTATAGCGGGGGGGCCGACAATGAGCAGTTCTTC. Translating it yields CATYSGGADNEQFF.

The J gene is TRBJ2-7, the V gene TRBV6-6, with a weak D call TRBD1 (6 bases). V was shortened by 6 bases and J by 4 bases, with 7 bases between the two germline ends. The germline gives CDR1 MNHNY, CDR2 SVGAGI (reference sequence). This CDR3 spans 11 amino acids. The CDR3 DNA reads as TGTGCCAGCAGAGGGGGTTACGAGCAGTACTTC. Translating it yields CASRGGYEQYF.

This chain joins TRBV19 and TRBJ2-1; 9 nucleotides align to TRBD1. Losses at the gene ends were 6 bases for V and 9 bases for J; bases not matched to a gene: 12. The CDR3 is made up of 15 amino acids. The germline V gene encodes CDR1 LNHDA and CDR2 SQIVND (reference sequence). This chain's CDR3 is CASRVTGGASGEQFF. DNA of the CDR3: TGTGCCAGTAGGGTAACAGGGGGCGCATCCGGTGAGCAGTTCTTC.

This chain links TRBV30 with TRBJ2-7; D gene unclear. The CDR3 totals 13 residues. Germline V lookup: CDR1 GTSNPN, CDR2 SVGIG (reference sequence). V was trimmed by 0 bases and J by 0 bases, leaving 6 bases between them. CDR3 residues: CAWSVGNSYEQYF. Here the CDR3 DNA reads TGTGCCTGGAGTGTGGGCAACTCCTACGAGCAGTACTTC.

This rearrangement joins TRBV7-9 to TRBJ2-2; TRBD1 aligns across 7 bases. CDR3 size: 17 residues. With V trimmed by 4 bases and J by 0 bases, 8 bases remained unmatched. Germline lookup yields CDR1 SEHNR and CDR2 FQNEAQ (reference sequence). The CDR3 DNA follows: TGTGCCAGCAGCTCCCCTCTCGACAGGGCGAACACCGGGGAGCTGTTTTTT. Translating gives CASSSPLDRANTGELFF.

The J gene is TRBJ1-2, the V gene TRBV5-4, with D unresolved. V was cut by 0 bases and J by 4 bases, with 7 bases left in between. The CDR3 is 13 residues long. Per the germline V gene, CDR1 is SGHNT and CDR2 is YYREEE (reference sequence). The CDR3 sequence is CASSLVRGYGYTF. DNA of the CDR3: TGTGCCAGCAGCTTGGTCCGGGGCTATGGCTACACCTTC.

The chain links TRBV9 to TRBJ1-1; D remains ambiguous. The ends were cut back, 4 bases at V and 0 bases at J, with 16 bases in the middle. The CDR3 contains 16 residues. In germline, CDR1 is SGDLS, CDR2 YYNGEE. CDR3 residues: CASSSRPEYLNTEAFF. In DNA, the CDR3 is TGTGCCAGCAGCTCGCGACCCGAATATTTGAACACTGAAGCTTTCTTT.

V gene TRBV6-5 combines with J gene TRBJ1-6; D might be TRBD1 (5 bases). Germline CDR1 is MNHEY and CDR2 is SVGAGI. The CDR3 contains 14 residues. Trimming left V 6 bases short and J 10 bases short, with 16 bases between. CDR3 residues: CASRLQGMDSPLHF. The CDR3, as DNA: TGTGCCAGCAGATTGCAGGGCATGGACTCACCCCTCCACTTT.

The V and J genes are TRBV13 and TRBJ1-4; 9 nucleotides align to TRBD1. Germline assignment: CDR1 PRHDT and CDR2 FYEKMQ (reference sequence). The CDR3 has 14 amino acids. Trimming cost V 5 bases and J 8 bases; bases outside gene matches: 6. CDR3 protein: CASSLGTGHEKLFF. Written as DNA, the CDR3 is TGTGCCAGCAGCCTCGGGACAGGGCACGAAAAACTGTTTTTT.

This rearrangement joins TRBV19 to TRBJ1-1; D is uncertain. Germline V gene lookup returns CDR1 LNHDA and CDR2 SQIVND (reference sequence). This CDR3 contains 11 residues. Trimming left V 4 bases short and J 4 bases short, with 4 bases between. CDR3: CASSSATEAFF. The CDR3 DNA is TGTGCCAGTAGTAGTGCCACTGAAGCTTTCTTT.

The chain couples TRBV5-1 to TRBJ1-1, with 7 bases fitting TRBD1. The V gene's germline CDR1 is SGHRS and CDR2 YFSETQ. Trimming removed 3 bases from V and 9 bases from J; junction bases left unmatched: 8. This CDR3 spans 13 amino acids. CDR3 residues: CASSSEGQVKAFF. The CDR3 nucleotides are TGCGCCAGCAGCTCGGAAGGACAGGTTAAAGCTTTCTTT.

This clone has just one count. The chain has TRBV7-9 and TRBJ2-7, with TRBD1 identical over 9 bases. The CDR3 sequence is 12 residues long. After removal of 5 bases from V and 5 bases from J, the junction contained 1 base not matched to a gene. The germline V gene encodes CDR1 SEHNR and CDR2 FQNEAQ (reference sequence). CDR3 sequence reads: CASSRDRDEQYF. The CDR3 DNA reads TGTGCCAGCAGCCGGGACAGGGACGAGCAGTACTTC.

This chain links TRBV5-5 with TRBJ1-5; the D is unclear. The germline gives CDR1 SGHKS, CDR2 YYEKEE (reference sequence). The CDR3 loop spans 14 amino acids. The V end was cut by 2 bases, the J end by 5 bases, with 11 bases between. The DNA of the CDR3 is TGTGCCAGCAGCTTATTTTCTGGGGATCAGCCCCAGCATTTT. Translating it yields CASSLFSGDQPQHF.

The V gene is TRBV21-1, the J gene TRBJ2-1. TRBV21-1 is classified as a pseudogene. The CDR3 sequence is 15 residues long. The CDR3 sequence is CASSPLLGAYNEQFF. In DNA, the CDR3 is TGTGCCAGCAGCCCCTTATTGGGGGCCTACAATGAGCAGTTCTTC.

CDR3 nucleotide sequence: TGTGCCAGCAGTGATGCAGGGGGCGTGGAAAAACTGTTTTTT. This codes for CASSDAGGVEKLFF. The J gene is TRBJ1-4, the V gene TRBV6-4; 8 nucleotides agree with TRBD1. Germline lookup yields CDR1 MRHNA and CDR2 SNTAGT. This CDR3 region has 14 residues. V lost 3 bases, J lost 8 bases, and 5 bases stayed unmatched.

The chain employs TRBV7-3 and TRBJ2-7; maybe TRBD2 (5 bases). Germline V gives CDR1 SGHTA, CDR2 FQGTGA. Trimming removed 5 bases from V and 1 base from J, with 15 bases in between. The CDR3 length is 15 residues. The CDR3 nucleotides read TGTGCCAGCAGCCCAACCGTAGCGCCTTCCTACGAGCAGTACTTC. Protein sequence: CASSPTVAPSYEQYF.

The V and J genes are TRBV29-1 and TRBJ1-1; TRBD1 agrees at 11 bases. Per germline, CDR1 SQVTM and CDR2 ANQGSEA. V trimming: 7 bases; J trimming: 2 bases; junction bases outside the gene matches: 3. This CDR3 has 13 amino acids. The CDR3 DNA reads TGCAGCGCCCGGACAGGGGGCAACACTGAAGCTTTCTTT. This encodes CSARTGGNTEAFF.

In this sample, this clone turned up once. The genes are TRBV5-4 and TRBJ2-5; D is perhaps TRBD1 (7 bases). Trimming shortened V by 7 bases and J by 5 bases, and 15 bases separated the two germline ends. The length of the CDR3 is 13 residues. Germline loops: CDR1 SGHNT, CDR2 YYREEE (reference sequence). The CDR3 loop is CASGNRGGETQYF. Here the CDR3 DNA reads TGTGCCAGCGGGAACAGGGGAGGTGAGACCCAGTACTTC.

The J gene is TRBJ1-2, the V gene TRBV28, with 8 bases aligning to TRBD1. V shed 2 bases and J 6 bases; nucleotides not matched to a gene: 2. Germline V lookup: CDR1 MDHEN, CDR2 SYDVKM. The CDR3 is made up of 13 amino acids. The CDR3 DNA reads as TGTGCCAGCAGTTTAAGGACAGGGAATGGCTACACCTTC. Translated, it gives CASSLRTGNGYTF.

The genes are TRBV6-6 and TRBJ1-6; 9 nucleotides align to TRBD1. J was trimmed by 9 bases and V by 2 bases; bases with no gene match: 2. The germline gives CDR1 MNHNY, CDR2 SVGAGI (reference sequence). The CDR3 spans 14 residues. The CDR3 loop is CASSYGQGISPLHF. For the CDR3, the DNA is TGTGCCAGCAGTTACGGACAGGGGATTTCACCCCTCCACTTT.

The V gene is TRBV14, the J gene TRBJ2-7, with D hard to call. V dropped 1 base and J dropped 0 bases, with 7 bases sitting between them. Germline CDR1 and CDR2: SGHDN and FVKESK. This CDR3 is built from 14 residues. CDR3: CASSQVSFSYEQYF. The CDR3 nucleotides read TGTGCCAGCAGCCAAGTCAGCTTCTCCTACGAGCAGTACTTC.

The rearrangement links TRBV9 to TRBJ2-2; 9 bases map to TRBD2. Germline CDR1 SGDLS, CDR2 YYNGEE. The CDR3 consists of 15 residues. V lost 5 bases and J lost 2; bases outside the gene matches: 4. The CDR3 DNA is TGTGCCAGCAGTGCGGGACTAGCAAACACCGGGGAGCTGTTTTTT. Protein sequence: CASSAGLANTGELFF.

This rearrangement joins TRBV30 to TRBJ2-7; D may match TRBD1 or TRBD2 (5 bases each). Germline V lookup: CDR1 GTSNPN, CDR2 SVGIG (reference sequence). This CDR3 is built from 13 residues. The germline V and J ends were trimmed by 4 bases and 4 bases, with 14 bases remaining between them. The CDR3 coding sequence is TGTGCCTGGACCGAGGGGCGACAGTACGAGCAGTACTTC. It encodes CAWTEGRQYEQYF.

The V gene is TRBV5-1, the J gene TRBJ1-6; 8 bases agree with TRBD1. The V and J ends lost 0 bases and 5 bases, in that order; junction bases with no gene match: 4. This CDR3 is built from 16 residues. In germline, CDR1 is SGHRS, CDR2 YFSETQ. CDR3 nucleotides: TGCGCCAGCAGCTTGGCGACAGGGGAAGATAATTCACCCCTCCACTTT. Protein: CASSLATGEDNSPLHF.

V usage is TRBV4-1 and J usage is TRBJ1-3; D remains ambiguous. The CDR3 contains 15 residues. Germline CDR1 reads MGHRA; CDR2 reads YSYEKL. The V and J ends lost 1 base and 0 bases respectively, with 7 bases between them. The CDR3 protein is CASSQVRNSGNTIYF. As DNA, the CDR3 is TGCGCCAGCAGCCAAGTTCGGAACTCTGGAAACACCATATATTTT.